The 20 T cell receptor beta chains below were found in one sample sequenced in a study of siplizumab effects on memory and regulatory T cells. TCRdb's copy holds only in-frame clones and misses some; the assay was immunoSEQ multiplex PCR. The data show some 52,000 clones, with nearly 98% seen just once and under 0.7% held by the top ten. Sequenced material: naive CD4+ T cells sorted from blood. Receptors originate from a human donor in good health.

In this sample, this clone turned up once. CDR3 region: CASSYGGGQFYEQYF. CDR3 bases: TGTGCCAGCAGTTACGGGGGCGGACAGTTCTACGAGCAGTACTTC. The rearrangement joins TRBV6-5 to TRBJ2-7; the D gene is possibly TRBD1 (6 bases). Germline CDR1 is MNHEY and CDR2 is SVGAGI. The ends were cut back, 2 bases at V and 3 bases at J, with 14 bases in the middle. CDR3 size: 15 residues.

This clone was counted a single time. The genes are TRBV29-1 and TRBJ1-2; 8 positions agree with TRBD1. J was trimmed by 4 bases and V by 2 bases; bases with no gene match: 6. The germline gives CDR1 SQVTM, CDR2 ANQGSEA. The CDR3 spans 14 residues. The CDR3 region is CSVEKTGAGYGYTF. Written as DNA, the CDR3 is TGCAGCGTTGAAAAGACAGGGGCCGGCTATGGCTACACCTTC.

The chain links TRBV5-1 to TRBJ2-1; no firm D call. Germline V gives CDR1 SGHRS, CDR2 YFSETQ. The CDR3 consists of 13 residues. The ends were cut back, 4 bases at V and 6 bases at J, with 11 bases in the middle. This CDR3 reads CASSLGLLNEQFF. The CDR3, as DNA: TGCGCCAGCAGCCTAGGCCTCCTCAATGAGCAGTTCTTC.

The chain recombines TRBV10-2 with TRBJ2-3; D is possibly TRBD2 (6 bases). Germline V gene data show CDR1 as WSHSY and CDR2 as SAAADI. The CDR3 covers 14 residues. Trimming stripped 6 bases from V and 5 bases from J, with 15 bases between. CDR3 loop: CASSPVRGGDTQYF. CDR3 in DNA: TGCGCCAGCAGCCCAGTGCGGGGCGGAGATACGCAGTATTTT.

The chain combines TRBV12-5 with TRBJ1-2; 8 nucleotides agree with TRBD1. Germline values: CDR1 LGHNT, CDR2 FRNRAP. CDR3 size: 15 residues. With 0 bases clipped from V and 7 bases from J, the junction kept 7 bases outside the gene matches. The CDR3 reads CASGLVLGQAGGYTF. The CDR3 DNA is TGTGCTAGTGGTTTGGTACTGGGACAGGCCGGTGGCTACACCTTC.

The chain links TRBV6-6 to TRBJ2-5; weak D call: TRBD1 (5 bases). The CDR3 consists of 14 residues. Germline-derived CDR1 and CDR2 are MNHNY and SVGAGI (reference sequence). V lost 6 bases and J lost 5, with 16 bases in between. The CDR3 protein is CASRPAAGLETQYF. The CDR3 bases are TGTGCCAGCAGACCCGCGGCAGGGCTGGAGACCCAGTACTTC.

This clone was seen only once. The V gene is TRBV7-3, the J gene TRBJ2-2; D perhaps matches TRBD1 (6 bases). Trimming took off 6 bases at V and 4 bases at J, with 18 bases between the two ends. Germline lookup yields CDR1 SGHTA and CDR2 FQGTGA. This CDR3 has 16 residues. The CDR3 DNA is TGTGCCAGCAGGAACCTCGCAGGGGTCAGCACCGGGGAGCTGTTTTTT. Its translation: CASRNLAGVSTGELFF.

The rearrangement joins TRBV5-5 to TRBJ2-6; D remains unclear. Between the trimmed V and J ends, which lost 4 bases and 1 base, there was a span of 9 bases. Germline lookup yields CDR1 SGHKS and CDR2 YYEKEE (reference sequence). CDR3 size: 15 residues. The CDR3 loop is CASSTLLSGANVLTF. The DNA of the CDR3 is TGTGCCAGCAGCACTTTACTGTCTGGGGCCAACGTCCTGACTTTC.

This chain uses TRBV13 with TRBJ2-7; TRBD2 agrees at 8 bases. The ends lost 4 bases at V and 2 bases at J; junction bases unmatched: 1. This CDR3 spans 13 amino acids. In germline, CDR1 is PRHDT, CDR2 FYEKMQ (reference sequence). The CDR3 protein is CASSSSGPYEQYF. The CDR3 region has the DNA TGTGCCAGCAGCTCTAGCGGGCCCTACGAGCAGTACTTC.

The chain joins TRBV6-6 to TRBJ2-7, with D tentatively TRBD2 (5 bases). With 0 bases removed from V and 5 bases from J, the gap between germline ends came to 14 bases. The CDR3 covers 15 residues. CDR1 and CDR2 from the germline V gene are MNHNY and SVGAGI (reference sequence). CDR3: CASSYSRAREHEQYF. In DNA form, the CDR3 reads TGTGCCAGCAGTTACTCGAGGGCTCGAGAACACGAGCAGTACTTC.

This chain joins TRBV6-5 and TRBJ2-1, with 9 bases aligning to TRBD1. The CDR3 contains 15 residues. Germline V gene data show CDR1 as MNHEY and CDR2 as SVGAGI. Trimming at V came to 9 bases and at J to 15 bases, leaving 21 bases not matched to a gene. The CDR3 DNA sequence: TGTGCCAGTTACCTTGGGACAGGGCCATTTCAACCTCTGTTCTTC. Its translation is CASYLGTGPFQPLFF.

The chain combines TRBV15 with TRBJ1-6, with D tentatively TRBD1 (6 bases). The germline V gene has CDR1 LNHNV and CDR2 YYDKDF (reference sequence). V lost 0 bases to trimming and J lost 8 bases, with 14 bases between them. The CDR3 extends over 16 amino acids. The CDR3 loop reads CATSRDLGGAHSPLHF. CDR3 nucleotides: TGTGCCACCAGCAGAGATCTTGGGGGGGCCCATTCACCCCTCCACTTT.

The V gene is TRBV5-5, the J gene TRBJ2-1; no clear D gene. Trimming removed 5 bases at V and 0 bases at J, with 12 bases between. Per germline, CDR1 SGHKS and CDR2 YYEKEE (reference sequence). This CDR3 contains 15 residues. In nucleotides, the CDR3 is TGTGCCAGCAGAGAGCACACGAGCTCCTACAATGAGCAGTTCTTC. It encodes CASREHTSSYNEQFF.

This rearrangement joins TRBV7-8 to TRBJ2-1; 10 nucleotides align to TRBD1. With V trimmed by 4 bases and J by 6 bases, 6 bases remained unmatched. CDR1 SGHVS and CDR2 FQNEAQ come from the germline V gene. The CDR3 has 15 amino acids. For the CDR3, the DNA is TGTGCCAGCAGCTGGGGACAGGGGCTCGGCAATGAGCAGTTCTTC. As protein: CASSWGQGLGNEQFF.

The rearrangement links TRBV7-8 to TRBJ2-4; no clear D gene. The CDR3 has 14 amino acids. Germline loops: CDR1 SGHVS, CDR2 FQNEAQ. V was clipped by 5 bases and J by 0 bases, with 8 bases between them. The CDR3 region is CASSAQLAKNIQYF. DNA for the CDR3: TGTGCCAGCAGCGCACAGTTAGCCAAAAACATTCAGTACTTC.

The gene calls are TRBV7-2 and TRBJ2-1, with 7 positions matching TRBD2. Germline V lookup: CDR1 SGHTA, CDR2 FQGNSA. The CDR3 is made up of 14 amino acids. With V trimmed by 5 bases and J by 7 bases, 8 bases remained unmatched. CDR3 DNA sequence: TGTGCCAGCAGCCCGCCGGGACTAAAGAATGAGCAGTTCTTC. As protein: CASSPPGLKNEQFF.

The rearrangement uses TRBV6-4 and TRBJ2-3; perhaps TRBD1 as D (8 bases). Germline V lookup: CDR1 MRHNA, CDR2 SNTAGT. CDR3 length: 14 amino acids. Trimming cost V 5 bases and J 4 bases, with 13 bases left between them. CDR3 DNA: TGTGCCAGCAGTCAACAGGGGGGGGCAGATACGCAGTATTTT. This encodes CASSQQGGADTQYF.

V is TRBV6-1 and J is TRBJ2-7; D remains ambiguous. Germline V gene lookup returns CDR1 MNHNS and CDR2 SASEGT. V was trimmed by 7 bases and J by 3 bases, leaving 10 bases between them. The CDR3 loop spans 12 amino acids. Written as DNA, the CDR3 is TGTGCCAGCATTCCGTCCCGCTACGAGCAGTACTTC. Protein: CASIPSRYEQYF.

V gene TRBV30 combines with J gene TRBJ2-2; D gene uncertain. V dropped 5 bases and J dropped 1 base, with 8 bases sitting between them. Germline CDR1 reads GTSNPN; CDR2 reads SVGIG (reference sequence). This CDR3 region has 13 residues. CDR3 DNA sequence: TGTGCCTGGGATCACAGGAACACCGGGGAGCTGTTTTTT. Translating it yields CAWDHRNTGELFF.

This chain joins TRBV7-3 and TRBJ2-3; 14 bases are a match to TRBD2. The CDR3 covers 17 residues. Germline CDR1 is SGHTA and CDR2 is FQGTGA. J was trimmed by 2 bases and V by 4 bases; bases with no gene match: 5. CDR3 nucleotide sequence: TGTGCCAGCAGCTCCGGGACTAGCGGGAGTGACACAGATACGCAGTATTTT. This sequence encodes CASSSGTSGSDTDTQYF.